What follows is one T cell receptor beta chain and its context. The entry originates in a study of blood T cell repertoires in COVID-19. Study information: Samples representing acute and convalescent COVID-19 were sourced from the United States, Italy and Spain. Nucleic acid was either cDNA or gDNA, and it came from T cells, B-cell-depleted T cells, or PBMCs.

Per the authors' pipeline: The assay estimated nucleated cells by amplifying reference gene primers. The assay was immunoSEQ multiplex PCR, and TCRdb's table has in-frame clones only and misses some. Clone size and the V and J calls come from that table; the DNA yielded D and trimming. The table includes 300,000 to 400,000 clones, about 87% detected once. V lost 2 bases, J lost 5 bases, and 1 base stayed unmatched. The CDR3 totals 13 residues. From germline, CDR1 is SGHRS and CDR2 YFSETQ. The rearrangement links TRBV5-1 to TRBJ1-5, with 7 bases matching TRBD1. The clonotype was recovered from a human donor in a cohort sampled during active COVID-19. The specimen was peripheral blood. CDR3 nucleotide sequence: TGCGCCAGCAGCTTAACAGGGGATCAGCCCCAGCATTTT. This encodes CASSLTGDQPQHF.